What follows are 8 T cell receptor beta chains derived from one specimen sequenced in a study of T-cell reconstitution after alpha-beta-depleted transplantation in children. The authors prepared the TCRbeta library with unique molecular identifiers. TCRdb passed the PCR reads through MiXCR, listing each CDR3 protein once. The repertoire holds about 200,000 distinct CDR3 sequences, with 7% to 9% as singletons. The sequences come from PBMCs, mostly from graft donor cells, collected 360 days after TCRalphabeta/CD19-depleted stem cell transplant. These receptors originate from a male patient between 2 and 9 years old who had a stem cell transplant for acute myeloid leukemia, so the T cells may come from the graft donor.

J is TRBJ2-6 and V is TRBV29-1, with D possibly TRBD2 on 5 matching bases. CDR3 length: 15 residues. Germline CDR1 is SQVTM and CDR2 is ANQGSEA. V was trimmed by 5 bases and J by 3 bases, leaving 14 bases between them. For the CDR3, the DNA is TGCAGCGTTTCACAGACCGGGGTTGGGGCCAACGTCCTGACTTTC. Protein sequence: CSVSQTGVGANVLTF.

This chain uses TRBV12-3 or TRBV12-4 with TRBJ2-6, with 9 bases lining up with TRBD1. The CDR3 is made up of 16 amino acids. J lost 2 bases, V lost 3 bases, and 2 bases had no gene match. The CDR3 loop is CASSFRTGAGANVLTF. In nucleotides, the CDR3 is TGTGCCAGCAGTTTCAGGACAGGGGCTGGGGCCAACGTCCTGACTTTC.

V is TRBV2 and J is TRBJ2-2; 8 bases agree with TRBD1. V gave up 5 bases and J gave up 0 bases; unmatched junction bases: 8. The CDR3 length is 17 residues. Germline loops: CDR1 SNHLY, CDR2 FYNNEI. CDR3 sequence reads: CASSRTDRGPNTGELFF. In nucleotides, the CDR3 is TGTGCCAGCAGTAGGACCGACAGGGGCCCGAACACCGGGGAGCTGTTTTTT.

This clonotype was recorded at least ten times. CDR3 DNA sequence: TGTGCCATCAGTGGCACTAGCGGGAGCACAGATACGCAGTATTTT. Translation: CAISGTSGSTDTQYF. This sequence joins TRBV10-3 and TRBJ2-3, with TRBD2 matching over 9 bases. Losses at the gene ends were 4 bases for V and 0 bases for J; bases not matched to a gene: 2. CDR3 length equals 15 residues. The germline V gene has CDR1 ENHRY and CDR2 SYGVKD.

The chain carries TRBV25-1 and TRBJ2-1; 15 positions match TRBD2. V shed 3 bases, J shed 7 bases, and the junction held 13 bases outside the gene matches. Germline CDR1 and CDR2: MGHDK and SYGVNS. The CDR3 consists of 19 residues. The CDR3 nucleotides are TGTGCCAGCAGTGATTCTTGGTCAGGGACTAGCGGGAGGAGGAATGAGCAGTTCTTC. Protein sequence: CASSDSWSGTSGRRNEQFF.

This clonotype has only a few counts. The gene calls are TRBV19 and TRBJ1-2; D gene ambiguous. V was pared by 3 bases and J by 8 bases, with 7 bases between. The germline V gene encodes CDR1 LNHDA and CDR2 SQIVND (reference sequence). CDR3 length: 11 residues. The CDR3 nucleotides are TGTGCCAGTAGTATTTCGGCGGGCTACACCTTC. It codes for CASSISAGYTF.

CDR3 residues: CSAARLAGGTDTQYF. In DNA, the CDR3 is TGCAGTGCTGCCCGACTAGCGGGAGGCACAGATACGCAGTATTTT. The rearrangement uses TRBV20-1 and TRBJ2-3; TRBD2 matches at 12 bases. The V and J ends lost 5 bases and 1 base, in that order; junction bases with no gene match: 4. The CDR3 runs to 15 residues. Germline V gene lookup returns CDR1 DFQATT and CDR2 SNEGSKA (reference sequence).

This clonotype was counted between two and nine times. The chain is built from TRBV20-1 and TRBJ2-7; D is possibly TRBD1 or TRBD2 (6 bases each). The CDR3 loop spans 13 amino acids. Trimming removed 4 bases from V and 2 bases from J, with 12 bases in between. CDR1 is DFQATT, CDR2 SNEGSKA, per germline (reference sequence). CDR3 sequence reads: CSAISGGPYEQYF. CDR3 bases: TGCAGTGCTATATCCGGGGGCCCCTACGAGCAGTACTTC.